Ten or more counts support the clone carrying this T cell receptor beta chain. Its target is not known. This specimen comes from a study of molecular identifiers for immune sequencing clone quantification. Trimming cost V 3 bases and J 2 bases, with 9 bases left between them. This CDR3 contains 14 residues. The germline V gene encodes CDR1 SGHRS and CDR2 YFSETQ. General study results and limits: Spiked Jurkat TCR RNA equivalent to one cell reportedly surfaced among roughly 1 million naive cells.

With listed TCR primers and previously described methods, bulk TCR libraries were prepared. TCRdb fed the PCR reads into MiXCR, producing one record per CDR3 protein. The sample has 350,000 or so distinct CDR3 sequences, roughly a fifth seen once. With 10%, 30% or 50% of RNA, about 20,000 to 1,100,000 naive CD8 T cells were sequenced. In the sort, naive CD8 T cells were defined as CD8+CD4-CCR7+CD45RA+. The chain employs TRBV5-1 and TRBJ2-4; unclear D gene. Sequenced: naive CD8+ T cells from blood, with Jurkat cell RNA spiked in. Subset: FACS-sorted CD8+CD4-CCR7+CD45RA+ naive T cells. This TCR was recovered from a human donor in good health. Some libraries in this study had Jurkat cell RNA spiked in. The CDR3 DNA follows: TGCGCCAGCAGCTCAACGGACCCCAAAAACATTCAGTACTTC. Amino acids: CASSSTDPKNIQYF.